This T cell receptor beta chain stems from a study of T cell responses to AZD1222 COVID-19 vaccine. The germline CDR1 and CDR2 sequences are SGHTA and FQGNSA. CDR3 length: 15 residues. Trimming left V 8 bases short and J 2 bases short, with 18 bases between. Study-wide results and caveats: The number of AZD1222 recipients seropositive at baseline was only 6 or 7. Clonal diversity may have been underestimated in mostly white British donors.

Some second doses came at about 4 weeks and others at about 12 weeks; these were pooled. As regards this clone: The antigen is undetermined.

Only in-frame clones appear in the TCRdb table, and some are missing; sequencing was by immunoSEQ multiplex PCR. The sample records roughly 200,000 clones, approximately 91% being singletons. The chain has TRBV7-2 and TRBJ1-2; D is unresolved. This TCR was sampled from an adult who received the AZD1222 COVID-19 vaccine. The sequences come from peripheral blood, collected 28 days after the second AZD1222 dose. The CDR3: CASGSYTTINYGYTF. The CDR3 nucleotides are TGTGCCAGCGGATCATACACCACTATCAACTATGGCTACACCTTC.